Listed below are T cell receptor beta chains from one sample, sequenced in a study of tumor-infiltrating lymphocytes in localized non-small cell lung cancer. Sequencing was performed with immunoSEQ multiplex PCR; in TCRdb, only in-frame clones are kept and a portion is missing. This sample yields 7,000 or so clones, of which about 80% are seen a single time; roughly 10% belongs to the top ten. Material: lung tumor tissue. These receptors came from a human donor with non-small cell lung cancer. CDR3s include the opening cysteine and the closing phenylalanine or tryptophan. A D gene is named only where the DNA matches it firmly. The size field is filled for only some rows; it gives once, few, many or a size class.

>11|-|TRBJ2-1|TRBV7-8|-
CASSFYNEQFF
TGTGCCAGCAGCTTTTACAATGAGCAGTTCTTC
>14|-|TRBJ2-1|TRBV7-6|-
CASSYGGMGNEQFF
TGTGCCAGCAGCTATGGGGGGATGGGCAATGAGCAGTTCTTC
>15|-|TRBJ1-2|TRBV9|TRBD1
CASSFDRGRDYGYTF
TGTGCCAGCAGCTTTGACAGGGGGCGCGACTATGGCTACACCTTC
>15|-|TRBJ2-1|TRBV29-1|TRBD2
CSVPSGRASNNEQFF
TGCAGCGTCCCTAGCGGGAGGGCCTCCAACAATGAGCAGTTCTTC
>15|few|TRBJ1-1|TRBV7-8|-
CASSPGGGRGTEAFF
TGTGCCAGCAGCCCCGGGGGGGGCCGGGGCACTGAAGCTTTCTTT
>14|-|TRBJ2-2|TRBV27|-
CASRRDGNTGELFF
TGTGCCAGCAGGCGGGACGGGAACACCGGGGAGCTGTTTTTT
>10|-|TRBJ2-7|TRBV20-1|-
CSASTDEQYF
TGCAGTGCGTCTACGGACGAGCAGTACTTC
>14|-|TRBJ2-5|TRBV10-2|-
CASSVAAWRETQYF
TGCGCCAGCAGTGTAGCCGCTTGGAGAGAGACCCAGTACTTC
>15|medium-sized|TRBJ2-2|TRBV6-5|TRBD2
CASRGRLANTGELFF
TGTGCCAGCAGAGGTCGACTAGCGAATACCGGGGAGCTGTTTTTT
>18|-|TRBJ2-7|TRBV4-2|TRBD2
CASSQSGTSGAYTYEQYF
TGTGCCAGCAGCCAATCCGGGACTAGCGGAGCCTATACGTACGAGCAGTACTTC
>15|-|TRBJ1-1|TRBV6-6|-
CASSEGGQGNTEAFF
TGTGCCAGCAGTGAGGGAGGGCAGGGGAACACTGAAGCTTTCTTT
>14|once|TRBJ2-3|TRBV2|TRBD2
CASRTSFSTDTQYF
TGTGCCAGCAGGACTAGCTTCAGCACAGATACGCAGTATTTT
>16|-|TRBJ1-4|TRBV4-2|-
CASSQNGGWNNEKLFF
TGTGCCAGCAGCCAAAACGGGGGTTGGAATAATGAAAAACTGTTTTTT
>14|-|TRBJ1-2|TRBV30|-
CAWSSGGTNYGYTF
TGTGCCTGGAGTTCGGGGGGCACAAACTATGGCTACACCTTC
>13|-|TRBJ1-1|TRBV2|-
CASSVQVNTEAFF
TGTGCCAGCAGTGTTCAGGTGAACACTGAAGCTTTCTTT
>13|-|TRBJ1-5|TRBV28|-
CASRLELSQPQHF
TGTGCCAGCAGGTTAGAGTTATCTCAGCCCCAGCATTTT
>13|-|TRBJ1-5|TRBV10-2|-
CASVGQRYQPQHF
TGCGCCTCGGTCGGACAACGGTATCAGCCCCAGCATTTT
>16|-|TRBJ2-3|TRBV27|TRBD1
CASSFRGRRVTDTQYF
TGTGCCAGCAGTTTTAGGGGGCGCCGGGTGACAGATACGCAGTATTTT
>18|-|TRBJ1-2|TRBV30|-
CAWSVPRDMRDKENGYTF
TGTGCCTGGAGTGTACCCCGGGACATGCGAGACAAAGAGAATGGCTACACCTTC
>14|-|TRBJ1-1|TRBV7-9|-
CASSLIIAGYRAFF
TGTGCCAGCAGCTTAATAATCGCAGGGTACAGGGCTTTCTTT
>12|-|TRBJ2-7|TRBV29-1|-
CSVELGAYEQYF
TGCAGCGTTGAACTGGGGGCCTACGAGCAGTACTTC
>15|-|TRBJ1-4|TRBV29-1|-
CSVFGPAGSGEKLFF
TGCAGCGTTTTCGGGCCTGCAGGGTCGGGCGAAAAACTGTTTTTT
>13|once|TRBJ2-1|TRBV7-3|TRBD2
CASSLTGGSEQFF
TGTGCCAGCAGCTTAACCGGGGGGAGTGAGCAGTTCTTC
>15|once|TRBJ2-7|TRBV5-6|-
CASSPTERARYEQYF
TGTGCCAGCAGCCCTACGGAACGGGCCCGGTACGAGCAGTACTTC
>15|-|TRBJ2-1|TRBV2|TRBD2
CASSEGTSAYNEQFF
TGTGCCAGCAGTGAAGGGACTAGCGCCTACAATGAGCAGTTCTTC
>13|-|TRBJ1-1|TRBV11-2|-
CASSLAPDSEAFF
TGTGCCAGCAGCTTAGCACCGGACAGTGAAGCTTTCTTT
>12|-|TRBJ2-7|TRBV19|-
CASRDPAYEQYF
TGTGCCAGCCGGGACCCAGCCTACGAGCAGTACTTC
>15|few|TRBJ1-2|TRBV10-2|-
CASSESTGRPYGYTF
TGCGCCAGCAGTGAGTCGACGGGAAGGCCCTATGGCTACACCTTC
>13|-|TRBJ1-1|TRBV7-3|-
CASSFSRDTEAFF
TGTGCCAGCAGCTTCAGTAGGGACACTGAAGCTTTCTTT
>19|-|TRBJ2-3|TRBV4-1|-
CASSQVGFGGAHSTDTQYF
TGCGCCAGCAGCCAAGTTGGGTTTGGGGGGGCCCATAGCACAGATACGCAGTATTTT
>16|-|TRBJ1-2|TRBV5-6|TRBD1
CASSSGQGAFAYGYTF
TGTGCCAGCAGCTCAGGACAGGGGGCCTTCGCGTATGGCTACACCTTC
>15|-|TRBJ1-1|TRBV7-3|TRBD1
CASSLEGQRNTEAFF
TGTGCCAGCAGCTTAGAGGGACAGAGGAACACTGAAGCTTTCTTT
>15|-|TRBJ1-2|TRBV11-2|TRBD1
CASSTGTADYYGYTF
TGTGCCAGCAGCACCGGGACAGCGGACTACTATGGCTACACCTTC
>15|-|TRBJ2-1|TRBV30|TRBD1
CACKGQGGTYNEQFF
TGTGCCTGCAAAGGACAGGGTGGCACCTACAATGAGCAGTTCTTC
>18|-|TRBJ2-3|TRBV9|TRBD2
CASSPPSRGRGYTDTQYF
TGTGCCAGCAGCCCTCCCTCGAGAGGGCGGGGGTACACAGATACGCAGTATTTT
>17|-|TRBJ2-6|TRBV7-9|-
CASSLWGMGSGANVLTF
TGTGCCAGCAGCCTATGGGGCATGGGCTCTGGGGCCAACGTCCTGACTTTC
>15|-|TRBJ2-7|TRBV7-8|-
CASSPLPGPTYEQYF
TGTGCCAGCAGCCCCCTACCGGGCCCCACCTACGAGCAGTACTTC
>15|-|TRBJ1-1|TRBV7-9|TRBD1
CASSLREGANTEAFF
TGTGCCAGCAGCTTACGGGAGGGGGCGAACACTGAAGCTTTCTTT
>16|once|TRBJ2-7|TRBV18|TRBD1
CASSPTAGGAASEQYF
TGTGCCAGCTCACCAACAGCAGGGGGCGCAGCCTCCGAGCAGTACTTC
>10|-|TRBJ2-5|TRBV29-1|-
CSVGKETQYF
TGCAGCGTTGGTAAGGAGACCCAGTACTTC
>15|-|TRBJ2-1|TRBV7-9|TRBD1
CASSLTQGVYNEQFF
TGTGCCAGCAGCTTAACACAGGGGGTCTACAATGAGCAGTTCTTC
>16|-|TRBJ2-1|TRBV19|-
CASSSLSSEKYNEQFF
TGTGCCAGTAGTAGTTTGTCGTCAGAGAAATACAATGAGCAGTTCTTC
>14|-|TRBJ1-4|TRBV5-1|TRBD1
CASSLENRGEKLFF
TGCGCCAGCAGCTTGGAGAACAGGGGAGAAAAACTGTTTTTT
>12|-|TRBJ2-7|TRBV2|-
CASMGDSYEQYF
TGTGCCAGCATGGGCGACTCCTACGAGCAGTACTTC
>13|-|TRBJ1-4|TRBV11-2|-
CASSLGSQRELFF
TGTGCCAGCAGCTTAGGGTCCCAGAGGGAACTGTTTTTT
>14|-|TRBJ2-5|TRBV2|TRBD2
CASRVLASQETQYF
TGTGCCAGCAGAGTACTAGCGAGCCAAGAGACCCAGTACTTC
>13|-|TRBJ1-4|TRBV19|-
CASSALGAEKLFF
TGTGCCAGTAGTGCCCTGGGAGCCGAAAAACTGTTTTTT
>14|-|TRBJ2-5|TRBV29-1|-
CSVEDQASQETQYF
TGCAGCGTTGAAGATCAGGCTAGCCAAGAGACCCAGTACTTC
>14|-|TRBJ2-2|TRBV10-3|-
CAICPGTDTGELFF
TGTGCCATCTGTCCCGGGACTGACACCGGGGAGCTGTTTTTT